Listed below are T cell receptor beta chains from one sample, sequenced in a study of blood T cell repertoires in COVID-19. Some clones are missing from TCRdb's copy, which holds only in-frame ones; the method was immunoSEQ multiplex PCR. The sample lists approximately 300,000 clones; about 89% were seen once. Sequenced sample: PBMCs or T cells enriched from blood (not recorded which). The receptors were gathered from a man aged 55 to 70 who had recovered from COVID-19. CDR3s leave out the opening cysteine and the closing phenylalanine or tryptophan. Each record gives: D gene, V gene, CDR3 protein. The D gene is left open where the match is weak.

TRBD1	TRBV2	ASSNQGTENEKLF
.	TRBV2	ASRRASSQETQY
.	TRBV9	ASSATDTQY
.	TRBV10-3	AISVGQIYTAGNTIY
TRBD2	TRBV18	ASSGSGTNLYEQY
.	TRBV19	ASSILADTTNEKLF
TRBD2	TRBV19	ASSILAGGPNEQF
.	TRBV15	ATSRDWTAAGGEQY
.	TRBV7-8	ASFNDRTGEETQY
TRBD2	TRBV4-2	ASSQGLAALYEQY
.	TRBV7-3	ASSLMVRRGPHHRYEQY
TRBD2	TRBV5-1	ASLTFTSGNEQF
TRBD2	TRBV19	ASSFLSPGRASGRNHEQY
TRBD1	TRBV27	ASSFDSRGSYEQY
TRBD1	TRBV28	ASRQQGVSEAF
.	TRBV18	ASSPSSGGGSNQPQH
.	TRBV9	ASSVSSAYNEQF
TRBD1	TRBV9	ASSGRLTGVMYNEQF
TRBD2	TRBV3-1/TRBV3-2	ASSQAGGLGYNEQF
TRBD2	TRBV9	ASSIGTNSYNEQF
.	TRBV4-2	ASSQFPGREYNEQF
TRBD1	TRBV10-2	ASRTGQGWSPLH
TRBD1	TRBV27	ASTDRATYEQY
.	TRBV7-8	ASSPPAKSFAGDGDTEAF
.	TRBV6-5	ASRRSLNTEAF
.	TRBV2	ASSQGYPSTDTQY
.	TRBV5-1	ASSPGQNEQY
TRBD1	TRBV9	ASSVAPPGTGLTEAF
TRBD2	TRBV19	ASNKRLAEFYEQF
TRBD2	TRBV3-1/TRBV3-2	ASSRGLGGETQY
.	TRBV6-5	ASSYSQGRQPQH
.	TRBV2	ASSEASRMEDIQY
.	TRBV5-1	ASSLPGEDTQY
.	TRBV5-6	ASSLLLYEQY
TRBD1	TRBV28	ASNPGQANTGELF
TRBD2	TRBV7-6	ASSLSGTYNEQF
TRBD2	TRBV10-3	AISDRGAQY
.	TRBV6-5	ASSLSGSGKETQY
TRBD1	TRBV27	ASSLSRDSYGYT